A selection of T cell receptor beta chains follows, all from one sample in a study of cytotoxic CD8 clonotypes in ibrutinib-treated CLL. Method: immunoSEQ multiplex PCR; TCRdb's copy keeps in-frame clones and lacks some. The table has some 350,000 clones, under 70% seen once. The sample in question was PBMCs, obtained after 36 months of ibrutinib treatment. The receptors were gathered from a human donor with chronic lymphocytic leukemia. The CDR3 runs from the conserved cysteine through the conserved F or W. A D gene is named only where the DNA matches it firmly. The size of a clone is reported for some rows only, either as once, few or many, or as a class for expanded clones.

>TRBV7-3|14|TRBJ2-2|.|.
CASSSTGGTGELFF
TGTGCCAGCAGCTCCACCGGTGGAACCGGGGAGCTGTTTTTT
>TRBV9|15|TRBJ1-4|.|TRBD1
CASSAEQGLSEKLFF
TGTGCCAGCAGCGCTGAACAGGGGCTCAGTGAAAAACTGTTTTTT
>TRBV5-4|15|TRBJ2-7|.|TRBD2
CASSQGLAGLYEQYF
TGTGCCAGCAGCCAGGGACTAGCGGGCCTTTACGAGCAGTACTTC
>TRBV15|16|TRBJ2-3|.|.
CATSRDRTGGTDTQYF
TGTGCCACCAGCAGAGACCGGACGGGGGGCACAGATACGCAGTATTTT
>TRBV27|14|TRBJ2-7|.|.
CASSLGADSYEQYF
TGTGCCAGCAGTTTGGGGGCTGACTCCTACGAGCAGTACTTC
>TRBV15|16|TRBJ2-3|.|TRBD2
CATSNGGGRRGDTQYF
TGTGCCACCAGCAACGGGGGGGGCCGGAGAGGAGATACGCAGTATTTT
>TRBV6-1|15|TRBJ1-6|.|.
CATVYRDKINSPLHF
TGTGCCACCGTCTACCGGGACAAAATTAATTCACCCCTCCACTTT
>TRBV18|15|TRBJ1-2|.|.
CASSPVRADRDGYTF
TGTGCCAGCTCACCAGTCCGCGCGGATAGAGATGGCTACACCTTC
>TRBV5-6|16|TRBJ2-4|.|TRBD1
CASSSTGGGNKNIQYF
TGTGCCAGCAGCTCGACAGGGGGCGGTAACAAAAACATTCAGTACTTC
>TRBV2|13|TRBJ2-2|few|.
CARSRTNTGELFF
TGTGCCAGATCCAGAACGAACACCGGGGAGCTGTTTTTT
>TRBV25-1|12|TRBJ2-3|.|TRBD2
CASRAGADTQYF
TGTGCCAGCCGCGCGGGGGCAGATACGCAGTATTTT
>TRBV4-1|14|TRBJ2-7|.|.
CASSQAGNRYEQYF
TGCGCCAGCAGCCAAGCTGGGAATAGGTACGAGCAGTACTTC
>TRBV7-9|15|TRBJ1-1|.|TRBD1
CASSHRGGAHTEAFF
TGTGCCAGCAGCCACAGGGGCGGGGCCCACACTGAAGCTTTCTTT
>TRBV28|13|TRBJ1-2|few|.
CASSLTRTYGYTF
TGTGCCAGCAGTTTAACCCGGACCTATGGCTACACCTTC
>TRBV10-3|12|TRBJ2-3|.|TRBD1
CATQGAGDTQYF
TGTGCCACACAGGGGGCAGGGGATACGCAGTATTTT
>TRBV4-1|14|TRBJ2-2|.|.
CASSLRSNTGELFF
TGCGCCAGCAGCCTCAGGTCAAACACCGGGGAGCTGTTTTTT
>TRBV5-1|15|TRBJ2-5|.|TRBD2
CASSFGGGSSETQYF
TGCGCCAGCAGCTTTGGCGGGGGTAGCTCAGAGACCCAGTACTTC
>TRBV19|15|TRBJ2-3|.|TRBD2
CASSITSGRRNTQYF
TGTGCCAGTAGTATAACTAGCGGGAGGCGAAATACGCAGTATTTT
>TRBV7-6|13|TRBJ1-1|few|.
CASSRGLVTEAFF
TGTGCCAGCAGTAGGGGTCTAGTCACTGAAGCTTTCTTT
>TRBV7-9|14|TRBJ2-7|.|.
CASSYQEAVYEQYF
TGTGCCAGCAGCTACCAAGAGGCCGTATACGAGCAGTACTTC
>TRBV29-1|14|TRBJ2-7|once|.
CSVEDSGLAYEQYF
TGCAGCGTTGAAGATTCAGGTCTAGCGTACGAGCAGTACTTC
>TRBV19|15|TRBJ1-5|.|.
CASRLGRQGNQPQHF
TGTGCCAGTAGGCTGGGAAGACAGGGCAATCAGCCCCAGCATTTT
>TRBV6-5|13|TRBJ1-3|.|.
CASSMVAGNTIYF
TGTGCCAGCAGTATGGTGGCTGGAAACACCATATATTTT
>TRBV4-3|16|TRBJ2-5|.|TRBD2
CASSQEGLAGTGTQYF
TGCGCCAGCAGCCAAGAGGGACTAGCGGGGACTGGGACCCAGTACTTC
>TRBV9|12|TRBJ2-1|.|.
CASSAIAHEQFF
TGTGCCAGCAGCGCTATAGCCCATGAGCAGTTCTTC
>TRBV7-9|13|TRBJ2-1|.|TRBD2
CASSPQRGREQFF
TGTGCCAGCAGCCCCCAGCGGGGCCGAGAGCAGTTCTTC
>TRBV7-2|16|TRBJ2-1|few|TRBD1
CASSLGGQGPYNEQFF
TGTGCCAGCAGCTTAGGCGGACAGGGGCCCTACAATGAGCAGTTCTTC
>TRBV7-6|13|TRBJ1-4|.|.
CASSIGMMEKLFF
TGTGCCAGCAGCATCGGGATGATGGAAAAACTGTTTTTT
>TRBV7-6|17|TRBJ2-7|few|TRBD2
CASSLVPSGGTSYEQYF
TGTGCCAGCAGCTTAGTTCCTAGCGGGGGGACCTCCTACGAGCAGTACTTC
>TRBV28|11|TRBJ1-2|.|.
CASGSLYGYTF
TGTGCCAGCGGGAGTCTCTATGGCTACACCTTC
>TRBV28|15|TRBJ2-3|.|.
CASSLPAGNTDTQYF
TGTGCCAGCAGTTTACCGGCGGGGAACACAGATACGCAGTATTTT
>TRBV6-1|12|TRBJ1-2|few|TRBD1
CASLKGGRGYTF
TGTGCCAGCCTCAAAGGGGGCAGGGGCTACACCTTC
>TRBV2|13|TRBJ2-2|.|.
CASTNRPTGELFF
TGTGCCAGCACAAACAGACCAACCGGGGAGCTGTTTTTT
>TRBV5-5|16|TRBJ1-3|.|.
CASSLAWGAGGNTIYF
TGTGCCAGCAGCTTGGCCTGGGGGGCCGGTGGAAACACCATATATTTT
>TRBV5-8|15|TRBJ1-4|.|.
CASSLHTGVGEKLFF
TGTGCCAGCAGCTTGCACACAGGCGTGGGTGAAAAACTGTTTTTT
>TRBV29-1|13|TRBJ2-7|once|.
CSVVEGPDYEQYF
TGCAGCGTTGTAGAGGGCCCTGACTACGAGCAGTACTTC
>TRBV6-1|13|TRBJ1-2|once|.
CASSADGIYGYTF
TGTGCCAGCAGTGCCGACGGCATCTATGGCTACACCTTC
>TRBV29-1|15|TRBJ2-1|few|TRBD2
CSVEDSSGRDDEQFF
TGCAGCGTTGAAGATTCCAGCGGGAGGGACGATGAGCAGTTCTTC
>TRBV6-1|13|TRBJ2-7|few|.
CASSGVQAYEQYF
TGTGCCAGCAGTGGCGTGCAGGCCTACGAGCAGTACTTC
>TRBV28|14|TRBJ1-5|.|.
CASTLTSSNQPQHF
TGTGCCAGCACTCTTACAAGCAGCAATCAGCCCCAGCATTTT